This T cell receptor (beta chain) is from a study of technical replicates of blood from four donors. The table came from immunoSEQ multiplex PCR; TCRdb's copy has only in-frame clones and leaves some out. There are roughly 100,000 clones in the sample; 95% occur only once, and 0.34% lies in the top ten. CDR3 length: 14 amino acids. V was pared by 2 bases and J by 3 bases, with 9 bases between. CDR1 and CDR2 (germline): SGHRS, YFSETQ. The chain links TRBV5-1 to TRBJ2-1; D not resolved. The TCR comes from a human donor in good health. The sample was T cells isolated from PBMCs. CDR3 DNA sequence: TGCGCCAGCAGCTTACAGAAAAACTACAATGAGCAGTTCTTC. Its translation: CASSLQKNYNEQFF. Based on the CDR3 plus reference TRBV5-1 and TRBJ2-1, the full variable domain is KAGVTQTPRYLIKTRGQQVTLSCSPISGHRSVSWYQQTPGQGLQFLFEYFSETQRNKGNFPGRFSGRQFSNSRSEMNVSTLELGDSALYLCASSLQKNYNEQFFGPGTRLTVL.